This T cell receptor beta chain appears in the sequencing data of a study of T cells in Graves' hyperthyroidism and ophthalmopathy. This clonotype was recorded at least ten times. Its antigen is not known. The V segment lost 5 bases and the J segment 4 bases; nucleotides outside the gene matches: 5. CDR1 is MNHNS, CDR2 SASEGT, per germline. This CDR3 comprises 16 residues. There were TCR beta CDR3 regions amplified from RNA transcripts. First-round RT-PCR with HTBI primers amplified the TCR CDR3 region. MiXCR, run by TCRdb on the multiplex PCR reads, gives a single entry per CDR3 protein. Of a few hundred thousand distinct CDR3 sequences listed, roughly 15% were seen once; the top ten hold 30% to 40%. Whole-study findings and limits: With a median lead of around 6.7 months before onset, the model predicted ophthalmopathy.

This TCR was sampled from a woman aged 35 to 49 with Graves' ophthalmopathy. Sequenced input: blood. The chain has TRBV6-1 and TRBJ2-3; 14 nucleotides align to TRBD2. For the CDR3, the DNA is TGTGCCAGCAGTTATCTGACTAGCGGGGGGGCAGATACGCAGTATTTT. It codes for CASSYLTSGGADTQYF.